Included here is one T cell receptor (beta chain) sequence, with context. CD4+ cells were split into CD45RA+ naive and CD45RA-negative memory subsets. This sample stems from a study of shared clonotypes between healthy human individuals. The germline V gene encodes CDR1 SGHNT and CDR2 YYREEE (reference sequence). This CDR3 comprises 12 residues. V was clipped by 0 bases and J by 9 bases, with 4 bases between them. The deep-level immunoSEQ assay was used. Assay used: immunoSEQ multiplex PCR; TCRdb lists only in-frame clones, some missing. The repertoire includes about 980,000 clones, over 75% of them detected once, and around 1.4% sits in the top ten.

Sequences were obtained from memory CD4+ T cells sorted from blood. Subset reported: CD45RA-negative fraction. The rearrangement links TRBV5-4 to TRBJ2-6; D not resolved. This TCR derives from a man in his late teens or twenties in good health. As DNA, the CDR3 is TGTGCCAGCAGCTTGGACGTCAACGTCCTGACTTTC. This gives the protein CASSLDVNVLTF.